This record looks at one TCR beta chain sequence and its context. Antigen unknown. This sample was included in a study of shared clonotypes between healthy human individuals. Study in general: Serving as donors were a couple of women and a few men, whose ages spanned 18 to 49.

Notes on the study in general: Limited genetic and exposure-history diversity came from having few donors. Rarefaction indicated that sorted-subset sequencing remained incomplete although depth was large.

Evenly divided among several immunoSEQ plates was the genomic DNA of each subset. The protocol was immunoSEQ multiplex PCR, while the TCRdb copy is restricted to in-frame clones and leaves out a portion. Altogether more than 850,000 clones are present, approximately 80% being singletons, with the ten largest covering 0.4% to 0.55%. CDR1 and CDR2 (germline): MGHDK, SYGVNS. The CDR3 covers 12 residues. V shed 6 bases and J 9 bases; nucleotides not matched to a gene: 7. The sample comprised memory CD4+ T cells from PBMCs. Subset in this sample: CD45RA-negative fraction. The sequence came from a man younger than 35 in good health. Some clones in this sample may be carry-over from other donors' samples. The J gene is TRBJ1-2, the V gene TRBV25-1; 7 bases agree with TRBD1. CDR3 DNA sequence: TGTGCCAGCAGGGTCGGACAGGCGAGCTACACCTTC. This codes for CASRVGQASYTF.